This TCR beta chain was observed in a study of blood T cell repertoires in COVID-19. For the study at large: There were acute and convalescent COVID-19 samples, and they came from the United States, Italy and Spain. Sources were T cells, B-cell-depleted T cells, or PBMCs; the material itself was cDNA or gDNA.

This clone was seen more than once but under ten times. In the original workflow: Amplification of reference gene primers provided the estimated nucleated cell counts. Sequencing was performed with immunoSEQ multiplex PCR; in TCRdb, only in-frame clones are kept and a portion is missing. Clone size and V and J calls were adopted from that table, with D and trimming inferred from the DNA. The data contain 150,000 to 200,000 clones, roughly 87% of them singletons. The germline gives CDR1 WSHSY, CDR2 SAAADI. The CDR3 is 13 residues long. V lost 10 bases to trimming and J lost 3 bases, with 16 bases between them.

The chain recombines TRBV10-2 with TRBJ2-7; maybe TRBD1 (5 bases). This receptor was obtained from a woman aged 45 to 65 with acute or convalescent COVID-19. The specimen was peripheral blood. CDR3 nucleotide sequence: TGCGCCACTGGGGCAGCCCGAAACTACGAGCAGTACTTC. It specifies CATGAARNYEQYF.